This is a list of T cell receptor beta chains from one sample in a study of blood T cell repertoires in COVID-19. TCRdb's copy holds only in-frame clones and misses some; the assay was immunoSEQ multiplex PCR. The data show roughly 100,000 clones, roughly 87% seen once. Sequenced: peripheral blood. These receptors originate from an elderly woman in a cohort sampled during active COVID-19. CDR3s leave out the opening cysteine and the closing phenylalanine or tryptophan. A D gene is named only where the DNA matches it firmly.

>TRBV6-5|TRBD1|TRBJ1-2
ASTDTGQGGGYT
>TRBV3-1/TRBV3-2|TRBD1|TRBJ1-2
ASGDRGTNYGYT
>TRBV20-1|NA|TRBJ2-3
TPGGTQY
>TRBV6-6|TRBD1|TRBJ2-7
ASSDRGQGWAEQY
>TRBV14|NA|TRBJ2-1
ASSPSTGGQF
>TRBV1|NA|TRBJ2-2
TSSPNPGTSGGDTGELF
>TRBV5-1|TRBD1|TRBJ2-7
ASSFKGADEQY
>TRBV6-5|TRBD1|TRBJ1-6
ASSFGQGGSPLH
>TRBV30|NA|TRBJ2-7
AWSPQGSQQY
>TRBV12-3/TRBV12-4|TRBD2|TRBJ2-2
ASSSRGGGELF
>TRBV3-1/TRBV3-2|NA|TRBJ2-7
ASSRYSDNPSYEQY
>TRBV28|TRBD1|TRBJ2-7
ASTPRPDRQKKGQY
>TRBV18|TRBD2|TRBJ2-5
ASSPGGEETQY
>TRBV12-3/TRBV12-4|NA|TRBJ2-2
ASTLSAGELF
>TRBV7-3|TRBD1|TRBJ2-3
ASSVPGTGYHTDTQY
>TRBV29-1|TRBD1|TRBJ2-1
SVTPSLIRTGSYNEQF
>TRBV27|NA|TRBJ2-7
ASKDSHEQY
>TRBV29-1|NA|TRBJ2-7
SVLMRGGVYEQY
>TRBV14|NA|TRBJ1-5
ASTREASYQPQH
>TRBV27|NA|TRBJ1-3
ASSSVFGDLRGNTIY
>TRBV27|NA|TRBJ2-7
ASSSYLSYEQY
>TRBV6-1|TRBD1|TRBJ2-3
ASSDRPGGSDTQY
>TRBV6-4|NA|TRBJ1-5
ASSPEYSNQPQH
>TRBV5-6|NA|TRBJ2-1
ASSWGIIGNEQF
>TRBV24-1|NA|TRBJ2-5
ATSDRTAQETQY
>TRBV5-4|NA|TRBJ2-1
ASSNGGASNEQF
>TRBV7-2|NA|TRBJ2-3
ASSLVGTGSTDTQY
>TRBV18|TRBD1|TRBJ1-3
ASSPLRETGDLESGNTIY
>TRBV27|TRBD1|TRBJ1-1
ASRQTGGTEAF
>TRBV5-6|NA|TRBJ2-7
ASSQAVLYTYEQY
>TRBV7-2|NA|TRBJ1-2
ASSLGRGASYGYT
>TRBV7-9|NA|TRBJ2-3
ASDPHGDTDTQY
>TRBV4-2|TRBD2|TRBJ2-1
ASSQEILAGEFYNEQF
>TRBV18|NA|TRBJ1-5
ASSPEGYSNQPQH
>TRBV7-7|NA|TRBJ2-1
ASSFQAGSADEQF
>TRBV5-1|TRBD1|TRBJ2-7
ASSLDQGAVSYEQY